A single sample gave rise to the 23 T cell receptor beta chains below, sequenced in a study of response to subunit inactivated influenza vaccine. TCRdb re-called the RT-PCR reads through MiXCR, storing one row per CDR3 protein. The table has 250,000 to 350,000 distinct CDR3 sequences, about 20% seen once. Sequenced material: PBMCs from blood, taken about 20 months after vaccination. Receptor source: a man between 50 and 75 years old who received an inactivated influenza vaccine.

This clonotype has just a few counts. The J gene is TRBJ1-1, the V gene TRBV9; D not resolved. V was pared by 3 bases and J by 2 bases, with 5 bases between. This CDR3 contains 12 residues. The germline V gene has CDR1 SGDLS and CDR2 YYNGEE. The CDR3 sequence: CASSAPNTEAFF. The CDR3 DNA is TGTGCCAGCAGCGCCCCAAACACTGAAGCTTTCTTT.

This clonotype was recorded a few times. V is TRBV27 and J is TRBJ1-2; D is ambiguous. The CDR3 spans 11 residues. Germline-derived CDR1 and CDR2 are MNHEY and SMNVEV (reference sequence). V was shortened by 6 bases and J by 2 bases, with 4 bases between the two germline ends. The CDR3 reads CASRPNYGYTF. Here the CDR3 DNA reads TGTGCCAGCAGGCCGAACTATGGCTACACCTTC.

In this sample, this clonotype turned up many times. DNA for the CDR3: TGTGCCAGCAGTTACTCGAATCCAGGGGGCTATGGCTACACCTTC. This encodes CASSYSNPGGYGYTF. This chain connects TRBV6-5 to TRBJ1-2, with 7 nucleotides matching TRBD1. This CDR3 is built from 15 residues. Germline trimming cut 0 bases from V and 4 bases from J; bases unmatched to any gene: 5. Per germline, CDR1 MNHEY and CDR2 SVGAGI.

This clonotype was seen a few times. In DNA form, the CDR3 reads TGTGCCAGCAGCCCTAGGACAGGGATTGAGACCGGGGAGCTGTTTTTT. As protein: CASSPRTGIETGELFF. The gene calls are TRBV6-2 or TRBV6-3 and TRBJ2-2; 8 bases line up with TRBD1. CDR3 length equals 16 residues. After removal of 6 bases from V and 5 bases from J, the junction contained 11 bases not matched to a gene. Per germline, CDR1 MNHEY and CDR2 SVGEGT.

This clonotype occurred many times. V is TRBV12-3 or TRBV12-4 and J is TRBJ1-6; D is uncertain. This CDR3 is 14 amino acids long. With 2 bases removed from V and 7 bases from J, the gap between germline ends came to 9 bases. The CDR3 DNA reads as TGTGCCAGCAGTTTAAGCGCCCAGAATTCACCCCTCCACTTT. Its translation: CASSLSAQNSPLHF.

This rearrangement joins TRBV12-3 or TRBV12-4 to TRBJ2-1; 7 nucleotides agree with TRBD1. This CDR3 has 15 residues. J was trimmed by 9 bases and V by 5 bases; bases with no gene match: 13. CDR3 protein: CASSPTGLTISEQFF. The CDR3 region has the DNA TGTGCCAGCAGTCCGACAGGGCTAACAATTTCTGAGCAGTTCTTC.

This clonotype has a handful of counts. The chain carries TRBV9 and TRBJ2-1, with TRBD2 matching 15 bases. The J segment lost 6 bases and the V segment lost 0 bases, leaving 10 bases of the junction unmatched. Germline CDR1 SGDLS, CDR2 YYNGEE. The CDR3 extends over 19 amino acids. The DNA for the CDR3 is TGTGCCAGCAGCGTAGGAGCCGGGACTAGCGGGAGGTACAGCAATGAGCAGTTCTTC. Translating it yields CASSVGAGTSGRYSNEQFF.

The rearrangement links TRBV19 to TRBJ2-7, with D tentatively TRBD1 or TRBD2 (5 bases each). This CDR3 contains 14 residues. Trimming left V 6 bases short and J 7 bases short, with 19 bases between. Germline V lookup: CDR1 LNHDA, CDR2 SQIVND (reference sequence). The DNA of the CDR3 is TGTGCCAGTAGAGATACCGGGACCCCGAGGGAGCAGTACTTC. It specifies CASRDTGTPREQYF.

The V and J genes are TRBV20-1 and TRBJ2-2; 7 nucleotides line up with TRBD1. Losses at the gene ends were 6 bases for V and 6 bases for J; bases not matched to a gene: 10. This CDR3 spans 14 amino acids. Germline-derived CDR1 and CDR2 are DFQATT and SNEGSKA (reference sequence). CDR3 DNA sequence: TGCAGTGCACCTCGACAGGGCTTGGCCGGGGAGCTGTTTTTT. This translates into CSAPRQGLAGELFF.

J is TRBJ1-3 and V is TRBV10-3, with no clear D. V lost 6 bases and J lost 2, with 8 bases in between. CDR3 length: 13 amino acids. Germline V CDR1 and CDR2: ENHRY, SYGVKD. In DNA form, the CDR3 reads TGTGCCATCAGAAGGCCTCCTGGAAACACCATATATTTT. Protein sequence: CAIRRPPGNTIYF.

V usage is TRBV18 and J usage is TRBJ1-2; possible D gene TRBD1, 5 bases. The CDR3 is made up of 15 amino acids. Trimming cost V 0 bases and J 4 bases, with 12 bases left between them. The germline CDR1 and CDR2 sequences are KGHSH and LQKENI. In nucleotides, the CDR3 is TGTGCCAGCTCACCACCGGCCGGGGCCGGCTATGGCTACACCTTC. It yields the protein CASSPPAGAGYGYTF.

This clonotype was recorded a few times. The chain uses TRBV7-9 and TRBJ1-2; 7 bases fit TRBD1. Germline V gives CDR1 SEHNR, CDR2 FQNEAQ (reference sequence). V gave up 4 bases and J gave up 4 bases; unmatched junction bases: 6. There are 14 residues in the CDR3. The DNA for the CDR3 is TGTGCCAGCAGCTCGACAGGGAGCGGCTATGGCTACACCTTC. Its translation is CASSSTGSGYGYTF.

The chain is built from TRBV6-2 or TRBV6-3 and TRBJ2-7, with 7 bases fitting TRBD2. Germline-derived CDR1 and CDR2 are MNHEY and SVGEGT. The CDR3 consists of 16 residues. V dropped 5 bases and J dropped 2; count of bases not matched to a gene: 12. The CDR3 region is CASSRRPTSLPYEQYF. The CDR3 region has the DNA TGTGCCAGCAGTCGCCGGCCGACTAGCCTCCCCTACGAGCAGTACTTC.

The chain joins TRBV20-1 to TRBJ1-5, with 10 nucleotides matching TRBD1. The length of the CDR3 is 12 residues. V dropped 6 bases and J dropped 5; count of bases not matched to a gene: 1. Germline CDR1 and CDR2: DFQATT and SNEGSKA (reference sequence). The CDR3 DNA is TGCAGTGCCGGACAGGGGGATCAGCCCCAGCATTTT. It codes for CSAGQGDQPQHF.

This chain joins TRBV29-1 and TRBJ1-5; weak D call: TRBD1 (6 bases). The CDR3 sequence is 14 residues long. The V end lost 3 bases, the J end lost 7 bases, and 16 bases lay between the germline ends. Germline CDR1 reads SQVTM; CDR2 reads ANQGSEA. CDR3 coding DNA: TGCAGCGTTGATTGGACAGCAGATCGGCAGCCCCAGCATTTT. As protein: CSVDWTADRQPQHF.

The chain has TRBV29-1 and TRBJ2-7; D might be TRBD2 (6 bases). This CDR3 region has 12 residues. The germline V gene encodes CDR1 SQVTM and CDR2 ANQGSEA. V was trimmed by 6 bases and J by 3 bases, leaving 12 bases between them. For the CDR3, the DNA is TGCAGCGTCGGGGACTTATACTACGAGCAGTACTTC. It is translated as CSVGDLYYEQYF.

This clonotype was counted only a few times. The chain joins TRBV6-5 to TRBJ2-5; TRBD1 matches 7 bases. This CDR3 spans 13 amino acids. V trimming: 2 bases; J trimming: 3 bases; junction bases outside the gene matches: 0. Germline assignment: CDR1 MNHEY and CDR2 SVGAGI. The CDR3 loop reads CASSYGTEETQYF. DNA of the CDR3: TGTGCCAGCAGTTACGGGACAGAAGAGACCCAGTACTTC.

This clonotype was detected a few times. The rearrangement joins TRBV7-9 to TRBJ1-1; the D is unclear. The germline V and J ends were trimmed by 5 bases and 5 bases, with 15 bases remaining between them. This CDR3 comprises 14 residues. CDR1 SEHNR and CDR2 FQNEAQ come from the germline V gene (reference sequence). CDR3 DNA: TGTGCCAGCAGCACAGAGTCGGCGGGGACTGAAGCTTTCTTT. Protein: CASSTESAGTEAFF.

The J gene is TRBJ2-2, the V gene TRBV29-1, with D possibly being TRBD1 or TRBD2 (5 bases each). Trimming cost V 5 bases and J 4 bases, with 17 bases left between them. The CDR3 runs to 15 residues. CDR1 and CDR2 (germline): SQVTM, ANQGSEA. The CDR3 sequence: CSVLSGVGGTGELFF. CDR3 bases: TGCAGCGTTCTATCAGGTGTTGGGGGCACCGGGGAGCTGTTTTTT.

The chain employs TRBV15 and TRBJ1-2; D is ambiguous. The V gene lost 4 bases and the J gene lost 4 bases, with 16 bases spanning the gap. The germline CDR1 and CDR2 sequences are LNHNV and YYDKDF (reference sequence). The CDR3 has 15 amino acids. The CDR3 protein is CATSTTPEGGYGYTF. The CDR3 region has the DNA TGTGCCACCAGCACCACGCCGGAGGGTGGCTATGGCTACACCTTC.

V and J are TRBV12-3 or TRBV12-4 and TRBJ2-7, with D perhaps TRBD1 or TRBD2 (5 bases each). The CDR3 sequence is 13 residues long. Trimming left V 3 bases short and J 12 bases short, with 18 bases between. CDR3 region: CASSLGVRTKRYF. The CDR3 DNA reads TGTGCCAGCAGTTTGGGGGTCCGGACCAAGCGGTACTTC.

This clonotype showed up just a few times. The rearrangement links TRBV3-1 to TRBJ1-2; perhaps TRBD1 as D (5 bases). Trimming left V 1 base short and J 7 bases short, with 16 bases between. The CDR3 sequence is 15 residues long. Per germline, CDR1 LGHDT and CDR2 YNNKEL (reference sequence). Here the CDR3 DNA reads TGTGCCAGCAGCCAAGTTAATCGGGGGAAGGCTGGCTACACCTTC. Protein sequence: CASSQVNRGKAGYTF.

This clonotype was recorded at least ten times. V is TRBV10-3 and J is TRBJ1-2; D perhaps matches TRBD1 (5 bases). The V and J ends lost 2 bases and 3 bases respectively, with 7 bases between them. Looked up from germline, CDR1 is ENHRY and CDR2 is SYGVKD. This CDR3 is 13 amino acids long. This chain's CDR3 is CAISEGGDYGYTF. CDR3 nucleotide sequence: TGTGCCATCAGTGAGGGGGGTGACTATGGCTACACCTTC.